One and the same sample provided the 7 T cell receptor beta chains below, sequenced in a study of early T cells in non-severe SARS-CoV-2 infection. TCRdb called the 5' RACE reads again in MiXCR, with one record for every CDR3 protein. Of roughly 93,000 distinct CDR3 sequences listed, 8% to 13% are singletons. Sequencing was done on a sample of whole blood. Source of these receptors: an adult who was a healthcare worker with PCR-confirmed SARS-CoV-2 infection or an uninfected control (not recorded which).

The rearrangement uses TRBV2 and TRBJ2-1; TRBD1 matches 9 bases. V trimming: 4 bases; J trimming: 1 base; junction bases outside the gene matches: 5. CDR3 size: 16 residues. CDR1 and CDR2 from the germline V gene are SNHLY and FYNNEI. The CDR3 DNA follows: TGTGCCAGCAGTGTGGAGACAGGGGGTTCCTACAATGAGCAGTTCTTC. This translates into CASSVETGGSYNEQFF.

V and J are TRBV9 and TRBJ2-1; 9 bases fit TRBD2. This CDR3 contains 16 residues. CDR1 is SGDLS, CDR2 YYNGEE, per germline. V shed 4 bases, J shed 3 bases, and the junction held 8 bases outside the gene matches. Here the CDR3 reads CASSTTGTSFYNEQFF. The DNA of the CDR3 is TGTGCCAGCAGCACGACCGGGACTAGCTTCTACAATGAGCAGTTCTTC.

This clonotype came up many times. The V call is TRBV29-1, the J call TRBJ2-1; 9 bases are a match to TRBD1. V lost 6 bases and J lost 8; bases outside the gene matches: 2. The CDR3 contains 11 residues. From germline, CDR1 is SQVTM and CDR2 ANQGSEA. The CDR3 reads CSVGQGYEQFF. DNA of the CDR3: TGCAGCGTGGGACAGGGATATGAGCAGTTCTTC.

The gene calls are TRBV4-1 and TRBJ1-1; TRBD1 is a possible D gene (5 bases). This CDR3 contains 14 residues. Germline V gene data show CDR1 as MGHRA and CDR2 as YSYEKL. Trimming removed 1 base from V and 2 bases from J, with 8 bases in between. This CDR3 is CASSQVGGNTEAFF. The DNA for the CDR3 is TGCGCCAGCAGCCAAGTGGGGGGTAACACTGAAGCTTTCTTT.

This clonotype occurred a few times. CDR3: CSADEAGGPGLNEQFF. Here the CDR3 DNA reads TGCAGTGCCGACGAGGCGGGAGGGCCGGGTCTCAATGAGCAGTTCTTC. V usage is TRBV20-1 and J usage is TRBJ2-1; 9 positions agree with TRBD2. Germline CDR1 and CDR2: DFQATT and SNEGSKA (reference sequence). The CDR3 consists of 16 residues. The V gene end was trimmed by 6 bases and the J gene end by 6 bases; junction bases not matched to a gene: 15.

This clonotype was recorded a few times. The chain couples TRBV7-2 to TRBJ2-2; 8 positions agree with TRBD2. The germline gives CDR1 SGHTA, CDR2 FQGNSA. Trimming took 1 base from V and 7 from J; bases not matched to a gene: 11. CDR3 length: 17 residues. The CDR3 bases are TGTGCCAGCAGCTTAGATGCCGGGAGGGCCGTCGGCGGGGAGCTGTTTTTT. Translating gives CASSLDAGRAVGGELFF.

The chain employs TRBV6-5 and TRBJ1-1; D gene ambiguous. The CDR3 loop spans 18 amino acids. V lost 0 bases, J lost 4 bases, and 21 bases lay in between. Germline-derived CDR1 and CDR2 are MNHEY and SVGAGI. In DNA form, the CDR3 reads TGTGCCAGCAGTTACTCCGGAGACAACTTCCCCCGGAGCACTGAAGCTTTCTTT. Protein product: CASSYSGDNFPRSTEAFF.